This T cell receptor (beta chain) emerged from a study of cytomegalovirus exposure and HLA in healthy donors. The PCR ran on 60 Vbeta and 13 Jbeta primers. Only in-frame clones appear in the TCRdb table, and some are missing; sequencing was by immunoSEQ multiplex PCR. Here the sample spans around 150,000 clones, 75% being singletons. The sample consisted of PBMCs. The sequence was collected from a woman between 50 and 59 years old in good health and CMV-seropositive.

The CDR3 nucleotides read TGTGCCAGCAGCTTAGAAGGGACACAGGGTGAGACCCAGTACTTC. This sequence encodes CASSLEGTQGETQYF. The chain links TRBV11-3 to TRBJ2-5; possibly TRBD1 for D (6 bases). The CDR3 runs to 15 residues. Germline V lookup: CDR1 SGHNT, CDR2 YENEEA. V was shortened by 0 bases and J by 5 bases, with 13 bases between the two germline ends.